One and the same sample provided the 15 T cell receptor beta chains below, sequenced in a study of control samples from healthy donors and cancer patients. Some clones are missing from TCRdb's copy, which holds only in-frame ones; the method was immunoSEQ multiplex PCR. The data show 150,000 or so clones, 88% seen once. What was sequenced was blood. Receptors were obtained from a woman between 25 and 40 years old in good health.

J is TRBJ1-2 and V is TRBV12-5; D gene ambiguous. The CDR3 is made up of 12 amino acids. Germline V gene sequence: CDR1 LGHNT, CDR2 FRNRAP. Trimming took off 3 bases at V and 0 bases at J, with 2 bases between the two ends. As DNA, the CDR3 is TGTGCTAGTGGTTTTTCTAACTATGGCTACACCTTC. Protein: CASGFSNYGYTF.

The chain recombines TRBV15 with TRBJ2-5, with D maybe TRBD1 (6 bases). Germline CDR1 reads LNHNV; CDR2 reads YYDKDF (reference sequence). The CDR3 runs 14 residues. The V end was cut by 5 bases, the J end by 3 bases, with 13 bases between. CDR3 nucleotides: TGTGCCACCAGCGAAGGGGACACAGAAGAGACCCAGTACTTC. Amino acid sequence: CATSEGDTEETQYF.

The chain carries TRBV12-3 or TRBV12-4 and TRBJ2-1; D is ambiguous. The CDR3 contains 13 residues. The V end lost 3 bases, the J end lost 10 bases, and 13 bases lay between the germline ends. The CDR3 here is CASSLAEGMEQFF. The CDR3 coding sequence is TGTGCCAGCAGTTTGGCGGAAGGCATGGAGCAGTTCTTC.

In nucleotides, the CDR3 is TGTGCCAGCAGTTTATCGGCGCGGGAGACCCAGTACTTC. Translation gives CASSLSARETQYF. The chain recombines TRBV27 with TRBJ2-5; D gene uncertain. The CDR3 is 13 amino acids. Trimming stripped 0 bases from V and 5 bases from J, with 7 bases between. CDR1 MNHEY and CDR2 SMNVEV come from the germline V gene (reference sequence).

This sequence joins TRBV10-3 and TRBJ1-6; D gene unclear. CDR1 and CDR2 (germline): ENHRY, SYGVKD. CDR3 length: 13 residues. V was trimmed by 6 bases and J by 5 bases, leaving 8 bases between them. Here the CDR3 DNA reads TGTGCCATCAGGGACGGCGATAATTCACCCCTCCACTTT. This codes for CAIRDGDNSPLHF.

J is TRBJ1-2 and V is TRBV28; 9 nucleotides agree with TRBD1. This CDR3 is 14 amino acids long. Trimming removed 3 bases from V and 4 bases from J; junction bases left unmatched: 3. Looked up from germline, CDR1 is MDHEN and CDR2 is SYDVKM. In nucleotides, the CDR3 is TGTGCCAGCAGTTTGGGACAGGGACTCTATGGCTACACCTTC. Encoded protein: CASSLGQGLYGYTF.

This chain links TRBV9 with TRBJ2-2; 10 bases fit TRBD2. This CDR3 spans 16 amino acids. Germline V gives CDR1 SGDLS, CDR2 YYNGEE. The junction had 5 bases not matched to a gene; V was cut back by 4 bases and J by 2 bases. CDR3 nucleotide sequence: TGTGCCAGCAGCACACGGACTAGCGGAAACACCGGGGAGCTGTTTTTT. The encoded protein is CASSTRTSGNTGELFF.

This sequence joins TRBV5-4 and TRBJ2-5, with 8 bases identical to TRBD2. The ends lost 4 bases at V and 0 bases at J; junction bases unmatched: 5. Germline values: CDR1 SGHNT, CDR2 YYREEE (reference sequence). The CDR3 extends over 15 amino acids. The CDR3 is CASSRSSGHQETQYF. The CDR3 region has the DNA TGTGCCAGCAGCCGTTCTAGCGGGCACCAAGAGACCCAGTACTTC.

V gene TRBV9 combines with J gene TRBJ2-7, with unresolved D. The germline CDR1 and CDR2 sequences are SGDLS and YYNGEE. The CDR3 loop spans 15 amino acids. With 3 bases removed from V and 6 bases from J, the gap between germline ends came to 19 bases. The CDR3 DNA reads as TGTGCCAGCAGCGCTCTTCCGTACTGGGCCTCCGAGCAGTACTTC. Encoded protein: CASSALPYWASEQYF.

V and J are TRBV2 and TRBJ2-1; 10 bases are shared with TRBD1. This CDR3 spans 15 amino acids. V was clipped by 5 bases and J by 6 bases; unmatched bases: 7. The germline V gene encodes CDR1 SNHLY and CDR2 FYNNEI. The DNA for the CDR3 is TGTGCCAGCAGTCGAGACAGGGGGCGAACCAATGAGCAGTTCTTC. It codes for CASSRDRGRTNEQFF.

This chain connects TRBV23-1 to TRBJ2-1; 8 bases line up with TRBD2. TRBV23-1 is reported as an ORF; its role is uncertain. This CDR3 region has 13 residues. The ends lost 2 bases at V and 10 bases at J; junction bases unmatched: 4. The CDR3 here is CASSQRTSLEQFF. The DNA of the CDR3 is TGCGCCAGCAGTCAACGGACTAGCTTAGAGCAGTTCTTC.

The CDR3, as DNA: TGTGCCAGCAGTTTGAACAGGGGACATGGCTACACCTTC. It translates to CASSLNRGHGYTF. The gene calls are TRBV12-3 or TRBV12-4 and TRBJ1-2, with 7 nucleotides matching TRBD1. The CDR3 length is 13 residues. Trimming removed 3 bases from V and 6 bases from J; junction bases left unmatched: 4.

CDR3 loop: CASAVEGEVAEAFF. The CDR3 bases are TGTGCCAGCGCCGTTGAAGGGGAGGTTGCTGAAGCTTTCTTT. The V call is TRBV27, the J call TRBJ1-1; D might be TRBD1 (5 bases). Trimming shortened V by 8 bases and J by 6 bases, and 19 bases separated the two germline ends. CDR1 is MNHEY and CDR2 is SMNVEV in the germline V gene (reference sequence). There are 14 residues in the CDR3.

The rearrangement links TRBV7-2 to TRBJ2-3, with D perhaps matching TRBD2 (5 bases). Looked up from germline, CDR1 is SGHTA and CDR2 is FQGNSA. V was clipped by 2 bases and J by 4 bases, with 13 bases between them. This CDR3 is 15 amino acids long. The chain's CDR3 is CASSLRGDWADTQYF. Here the CDR3 DNA reads TGTGCCAGCAGCTTACGGGGTGATTGGGCAGATACGCAGTATTTT.

The chain has TRBV29-1 and TRBJ1-2; D unclear. V was shortened by 5 bases and J by 6 bases, with 19 bases between the two germline ends. The CDR3 loop spans 14 amino acids. CDR1 SQVTM and CDR2 ANQGSEA come from the germline V gene. The CDR3 sequence is CSVRPEGFRHGYTF. The CDR3 bases are TGCAGCGTTCGGCCCGAGGGTTTTCGTCATGGCTACACCTTC.